Below are 16 T cell receptor beta chains sequenced from a single sample in a study of T-cell memory formation after mild COVID-19. TCRdb ran MiXCR on the 5' RACE reads and lists one entry per CDR3 protein. The table has about 350,000 distinct CDR3 sequences, under 25% seen once. The sequenced material came from PBMCs or a T cell subset sorted from them (not recorded which). All receptors come from a man between 18 and 35 years old who had mild COVID-19 (a few samples of this study predate the infection). Cell type and time point are not known.

This clonotype was counted only a few times. The rearrangement uses TRBV29-1 and TRBJ2-2; a weak D match, TRBD2 (6 bases). The germline gives CDR1 SQVTM, CDR2 ANQGSEA. This CDR3 spans 13 amino acids. Deletions cut 8 bases from V and 0 bases from J, with 10 bases between. CDR3 loop: CSCGIPNTGELFF. CDR3 nucleotides: TGCAGCTGCGGGATACCGAACACCGGGGAGCTGTTTTTT.

The V call is TRBV12-3 or TRBV12-4, the J call TRBJ1-1, with D tentatively TRBD1 (5 bases). V was pared by 5 bases and J by 1 base, with 11 bases between. The CDR3 is 14 amino acids. The CDR3 DNA follows: TGTGCCAGCAGTAAGCTCCAGGGGAACACTGAAGCTTTCTTT. Protein: CASSKLQGNTEAFF.

This clonotype showed up just a few times. The rearrangement joins TRBV29-1 to TRBJ1-1, with a possible D match to TRBD1 (6 bases). The germline V gene has CDR1 SQVTM and CDR2 ANQGSEA. The V gene lost 7 bases and the J gene lost 7 bases, with 16 bases spanning the gap. The CDR3 extends over 12 amino acids. CDR3 bases: TGCAGCGCACCCACAGGGAGAGGTGAAGCTTTCTTT. Protein product: CSAPTGRGEAFF.

This clonotype was seen at least ten times. This sequence joins TRBV28 and TRBJ1-1; D not resolved. CDR3 length: 11 residues. Trimming took 4 bases from V and 7 from J, leaving 7 bases between them. Germline CDR1 is MDHEN and CDR2 is SYDVKM. The CDR3 DNA is TGTGCCAGCAGTTCCGGGAGTGAAGCTTTCTTT. Translating it yields CASSSGSEAFF. The full variable domain, in which reference TRBV28 and TRBJ1-1 provide the parts outside the CDR3, is DVKVTQSSRYLVKRTGEKVFLECVQDMDHENMFWYRQDPGLGLRLIYFSYDVKMKEKGDIPEGYSVSREKKERFSLILESASTNQTSMYLCASSSGSEAFFGQGTRLTVV.

This clonotype turned up a few times. A much larger clone is a single base away; this may be a read error. The chain links TRBV6-2 or TRBV6-3 to TRBJ2-5, with 7 positions matching TRBD1. Germline trimming cut 6 bases from V and 5 bases from J; bases unmatched to any gene: 0. Germline lookup yields CDR1 MNHEY and CDR2 SVGEGT. This CDR3 spans 11 amino acids. The CDR3 loop reads CASRDRETQYF. The CDR3 DNA follows: TGTGCCAGCAGGGACAGGGAGACCCAGTACTTC.

The chain uses TRBV7-9 and TRBJ1-1, with 9 bases that match TRBD1. CDR3 size: 15 residues. In germline, CDR1 is SEHNR, CDR2 FQNEAQ (reference sequence). J lost 3 bases, V lost 8 bases, and 10 bases had no gene match. The CDR3 sequence: CASGTGTGTHTEAFF. The CDR3 DNA reads as TGTGCCAGCGGCACCGGGACAGGGACCCACACTGAAGCTTTCTTT.

This clonotype was seen a handful of times. This chain uses TRBV11-2 with TRBJ2-2, with D perhaps TRBD1 or TRBD2 (6 bases each). The V end lost 3 bases, the J end lost 5 bases, and 13 bases lay between the germline ends. The germline V gene has CDR1 SGHAT and CDR2 FQNNGV. CDR3 size: 15 residues. The CDR3 DNA reads TGTGCCAGCAGCTTTCCCGGGGGCCGGACCGGGGAGCTGTTTTTT. It is translated as CASSFPGGRTGELFF.

This chain uses TRBV3-1 with TRBJ2-5, with D maybe TRBD2 (5 bases). The CDR3 spans 15 residues. V lost 2 bases and J 0 bases, leaving 10 bases between the germline ends. Germline-derived CDR1 and CDR2 are LGHDT and YNNKEL (reference sequence). CDR3 sequence reads: CASSQLGINQETQYF. The CDR3 DNA is TGTGCCAGCAGCCAACTCGGGATAAACCAAGAGACCCAGTACTTC.

This clonotype has more than one count but fewer than ten. V and J are TRBV20-1 and TRBJ1-1; 9 bases fit TRBD1. The CDR3 covers 13 residues. The junction had 3 bases not matched to a gene; V was cut back by 7 bases and J by 0 bases. Germline V gene sequence: CDR1 DFQATT, CDR2 SNEGSKA (reference sequence). The CDR3: CSVRTGVNTEAFF. The CDR3 DNA is TGCAGTGTTAGGACAGGGGTGAACACTGAAGCTTTCTTT.

The rearrangement uses TRBV20-1 and TRBJ1-3; no clear D. The CDR3 loop spans 13 amino acids. Germline lookup yields CDR1 DFQATT and CDR2 SNEGSKA (reference sequence). Trimming cost V 1 base and J 2 bases, with 6 bases left between them. The CDR3 region has the DNA TGCAGTGCTAGAGCCATGCCTGGAAACACCATATATTTT. Protein sequence: CSARAMPGNTIYF.

In this sample, this clonotype turned up a few times. This sequence joins TRBV4-2 and TRBJ2-3, with 10 bases aligning to TRBD2. The CDR3 covers 17 residues. V was clipped by 0 bases and J by 5 bases; unmatched bases: 8. CDR1 and CDR2 from the germline V gene are LGHNA and YNFKEQ. CDR3 loop: CASSQDISGGRVDTQYF. DNA of the CDR3: TGTGCCAGCAGCCAAGACATTAGCGGGGGGCGTGTAGATACGCAGTATTTT.

This rearrangement joins TRBV29-1 to TRBJ2-3, with TRBD2 matching over 7 bases. Germline trimming cut 0 bases from V and 9 bases from J; bases unmatched to any gene: 6. In germline, CDR1 is SQVTM, CDR2 ANQGSEA. The CDR3 spans 13 residues. The CDR3 loop is CSVEDPLAVTQYF. The CDR3 region has the DNA TGCAGCGTTGAAGATCCCCTAGCGGTAACGCAGTATTTT.

The rearrangement joins TRBV5-1 to TRBJ2-3; D is undetermined. In germline, CDR1 is SGHRS, CDR2 YFSETQ. This CDR3 region has 13 residues. The V end lost 4 bases, the J end lost 6 bases, and 12 bases lay between the germline ends. Here the CDR3 DNA reads TGCGCCAGCAGCCCCGACTTCAGGGATACGCAGTATTTT. This codes for CASSPDFRDTQYF.

This clonotype has a handful of counts. The chain carries TRBV20-1 and TRBJ1-2; no reliable D call. The V and J ends lost 1 base and 8 bases respectively, with 17 bases between them. The CDR3 contains 14 residues. CDR1 is DFQATT, CDR2 SNEGSKA, per germline (reference sequence). DNA for the CDR3: TGCAGTGCTAGAGCTTGGGGAAATCGCCTAGGCTACACCTTC. Amino acid sequence: CSARAWGNRLGYTF.

This chain joins TRBV7-6 and TRBJ2-7, with 7 bases aligning to TRBD1. The length of the CDR3 is 15 residues. Germline trimming cut 2 bases from V and 2 bases from J; bases unmatched to any gene: 6. The germline V gene encodes CDR1 SGHVS and CDR2 FNYEAQ. Here the CDR3 DNA reads TGTGCCAGCAGCTTATGGCAGGGGGAAACCTACGAGCAGTACTTC. As protein: CASSLWQGETYEQYF.

This clonotype occurred a few times. This chain connects TRBV7-9 to TRBJ1-6, with a weak D call TRBD1 (5 bases). V lost 0 bases to trimming and J lost 9 bases, with 18 bases between them. Germline CDR1 SEHNR, CDR2 FQNEAQ (reference sequence). CDR3 size: 17 residues. The CDR3 DNA reads as TGTGCCAGCAGCTTAGCGCTTGGGGGTGGCGGTTTTTCACCCCTCCACTTT. It codes for CASSLALGGGGFSPLHF.